This T cell receptor beta chain originates from a study of post-analysis software for immune sequencing data. Overall study context: Disease trajectories encompassed relapsing-remitting, secondary progressive and progressive-relapsing multiple sclerosis.

Study-wide results and limits: A few TRBV segments (TRBV5-6, TRBV5-1 and TRBV20-1 among them) occurred more frequently in patients than in controls. Diversity measured as normalized Chao1 was significantly lower in multiple sclerosis patients than in controls.

The germline V gene encodes CDR1 SGHDN and CDR2 FVKESK. There are 13 residues in the CDR3. With regard to this clonotype: Its specificity is unknown.

Unique molecular identifiers featured in each of the TCR beta cDNA libraries. Researchers reported a few hundred thousand cDNA molecules coming from around 1 to 9.1 million T cells. TCRdb reprocessed the PCR reads via MiXCR and lists one record per CDR3 protein. The sample lists 350,000 to 500,000 distinct CDR3 sequences; 39% were seen once. The origin of this receptor is a girl aged 2-9 years with multiple sclerosis. The sequencing sample was made of blood. The chain is built from TRBV14 and TRBJ2-5, with D unclear. The J call may be mistaken, given a closer DNA end match to TRBJ2-7. CDR3 in amino acids: CASSQLGTYEQYF. The CDR3 DNA follows: TGTGCCAGCAGCCAACTAGGGACCTACGAGCAGTACTTC.